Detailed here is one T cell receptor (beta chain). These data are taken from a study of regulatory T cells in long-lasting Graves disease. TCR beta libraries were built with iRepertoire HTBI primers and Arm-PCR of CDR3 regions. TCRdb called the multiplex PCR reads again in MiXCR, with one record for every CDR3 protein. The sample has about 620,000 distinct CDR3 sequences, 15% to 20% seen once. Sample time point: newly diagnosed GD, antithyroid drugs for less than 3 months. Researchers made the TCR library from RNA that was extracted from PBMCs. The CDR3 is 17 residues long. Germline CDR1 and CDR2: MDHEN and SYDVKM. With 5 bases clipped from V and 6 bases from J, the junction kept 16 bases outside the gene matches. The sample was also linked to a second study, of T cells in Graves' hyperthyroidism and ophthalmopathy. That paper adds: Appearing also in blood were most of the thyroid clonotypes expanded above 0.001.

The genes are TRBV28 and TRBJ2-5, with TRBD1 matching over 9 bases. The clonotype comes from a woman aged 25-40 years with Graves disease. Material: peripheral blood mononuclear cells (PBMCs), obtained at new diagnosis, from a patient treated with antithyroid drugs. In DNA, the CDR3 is TGTGCCAGCAGTAGTTATCCCGGGACAGGGAGTGGGAAGACCCAGTACTTC. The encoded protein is CASSSYPGTGSGKTQYF.